The 20 T cell receptor beta chains in this list originate from one sample, sequenced in a study of blood T cell repertoires in COVID-19. Profiled with immunoSEQ multiplex PCR; TCRdb holds only in-frame clones, not every one. The table includes around 37,000 clones, 87% detected once. The specimen was peripheral blood. These receptors were taken from a man aged 45-65 years with active or convalescent COVID-19.

The V call is TRBV10-3, the J call TRBJ2-5, with TRBD1 matching over 7 bases. Germline trimming cut 3 bases from V and 6 bases from J; bases unmatched to any gene: 4. Germline CDR1 ENHRY, CDR2 SYGVKD. This CDR3 spans 13 amino acids. The CDR3, as DNA: TGTGCCATCAGTGATCACAGGGGACAGACCCAGTACTTC. Translation gives CAISDHRGQTQYF.

This chain uses TRBV21-1 with TRBJ1-3; the D call TRBD1 from the table was never checked on the DNA. TRBV21-1 is a recognized pseudogene. This CDR3 spans 15 amino acids. CDR3 residues: CASSTAQGGRNTIYF. DNA for the CDR3: TGTGCCAGCAGCACCGCGCAGGGTGGAAGAAACACCATATATTTT.

The chain is built from TRBV6-2 or TRBV6-3 and TRBJ1-5, with D unclear. CDR1 and CDR2 from the germline V gene are MNHEY and SVGEGT. This CDR3 comprises 14 residues. Trimming took off 2 bases at V and 2 bases at J, with 7 bases between the two ends. The CDR3 sequence is CASSYPRGNQPQHF. The CDR3 region has the DNA TGTGCCAGCAGTTACCCGAGGGGCAATCAGCCCCAGCATTTT.

The V call is TRBV28, the J call TRBJ2-1; perhaps TRBD2 as D (6 bases). CDR1 and CDR2 (germline): MDHEN, SYDVKM. This CDR3 is built from 17 residues. V lost 3 bases and J lost 4, with 19 bases in between. The CDR3 region is CASSFRLATGGYNEQFF. The CDR3 nucleotides read TGTGCCAGCAGTTTCCGCCTAGCGACTGGGGGTTACAATGAGCAGTTCTTC. Looking up the rest from reference TRBV28 and TRBJ2-1 gives the full variable domain: DVKVTQSSRYLVKRTGEKVFLECVQDMDHENMFWYRQDPGLGLRLIYFSYDVKMKEKGDIPEGYSVSREKKERFSLILESASTNQTSMYLCASSFRLATGGYNEQFFGPGTRLTVL.

There are a few counts of this clone. V gene TRBV6-2 or TRBV6-3 combines with J gene TRBJ2-7; 11 positions agree with TRBD2. In germline, CDR1 is MNHEY, CDR2 SVGEGT. The J segment lost 4 bases and the V segment lost 2 bases, leaving 4 bases of the junction unmatched. The length of the CDR3 is 15 residues. The CDR3 loop is CASSYMASGRYEQYF. The CDR3 coding sequence is TGTGCCAGCAGTTACATGGCTAGCGGGAGGTACGAGCAGTACTTC.

This clone has a handful of counts. The J gene is TRBJ2-7, the V gene TRBV7-9, with 15 bases lining up with TRBD2. The CDR3 contains 18 residues. CDR1 is SEHNR, CDR2 FQNEAQ, per germline (reference sequence). Losses at the gene ends were 5 bases for V and 2 bases for J; bases not matched to a gene: 10. The CDR3 loop is CASSPYGTSGRSPYEQYF. In DNA, the CDR3 is TGTGCCAGCAGCCCGTATGGGACTAGCGGGAGGAGTCCCTACGAGCAGTACTTC.

The V call is TRBV10-2, the J call TRBJ2-1; maybe TRBD1 (5 bases). The CDR3 contains 13 residues. Germline V gene lookup returns CDR1 WSHSY and CDR2 SAAADI. Trimming left V 6 bases short and J 0 bases short, with 6 bases between. CDR3 sequence (DNA): TGCGCCAGCAGACAGGACTCCTACAATGAGCAGTTCTTC. This sequence encodes CASRQDSYNEQFF.

This clone appeared once. The genes are TRBV19 and TRBJ2-3, with TRBD2 identical over 7 bases. This CDR3 contains 17 residues. The V and J ends lost 6 bases and 0 bases, in that order; junction bases with no gene match: 12. Germline V CDR1 and CDR2: LNHDA, SQIVND (reference sequence). CDR3 sequence: CASRERDYPTSTDTQYF. As DNA, the CDR3 is TGTGCCAGTAGGGAACGGGACTACCCGACTAGCACAGATACGCAGTATTTT.

The gene calls are TRBV7-2 and TRBJ1-1; no firm D call. Germline V CDR1 and CDR2: SGHTA, FQGNSA. V was clipped by 4 bases and J by 0 bases, with 12 bases between them. CDR3 length equals 15 residues. The CDR3 sequence is CASSSPGGLNTEAFF. CDR3 sequence (DNA): TGTGCCAGCAGCTCCCCAGGTGGCCTGAACACTGAAGCTTTCTTT.

J is TRBJ1-2 and V is TRBV5-4, with 10 bases lining up with TRBD1. Trimming removed 4 bases from V and 7 bases from J; junction bases left unmatched: 7. The CDR3 runs to 14 residues. Germline values: CDR1 SGHNT, CDR2 YYREEE (reference sequence). Here the CDR3 DNA reads TGTGCCAGCAGCCACGGGACAGGGGAACGTGGCTACACCTTC. Protein sequence: CASSHGTGERGYTF.

This chain joins TRBV10-3 and TRBJ2-5; 11 bases map to TRBD1. Losses at the gene ends were 10 bases for V and 2 bases for J; bases not matched to a gene: 6. The CDR3 has 14 amino acids. CDR1 is ENHRY, CDR2 SYGVKD, per germline. The CDR3 is CATWTGGSQETQYF. CDR3 in DNA: TGTGCCACCTGGACAGGGGGCTCACAAGAGACCCAGTACTTC.

V is TRBV28 and J is TRBJ1-2; 7 positions agree with TRBD1. J was trimmed by 4 bases and V by 5 bases; bases with no gene match: 4. There are 13 residues in the CDR3. Germline V gives CDR1 MDHEN, CDR2 SYDVKM. CDR3 bases: TGTGCCAGCAGTCTAGACAGGGCCTATGGCTACACCTTC. Translating it yields CASSLDRAYGYTF.

This clone is medium-sized. The V and J genes are TRBV7-9 and TRBJ2-2; perhaps TRBD1 as D (5 bases). Trimming pared 5 bases from V and 8 bases from J, leaving 21 bases between. CDR1 SEHNR and CDR2 FQNEAQ come from the germline V gene (reference sequence). The CDR3 is 16 amino acids. The CDR3 coding sequence is TGTGCCAGCAGCCGGCAGGGAAGTGGGGCACCGGGGGAGCTGTTTTTT. Translation gives CASSRQGSGAPGELFF.

The chain uses TRBV5-1 and TRBJ2-5, with D possibly matching TRBD1 (6 bases). The CDR3 runs to 15 residues. Trimming cost V 1 base and J 1 base, with 11 bases left between them. Germline values: CDR1 SGHRS, CDR2 YFSETQ. The CDR3 spells CASSLSPGAQETQYF. CDR3 bases: TGCGCCAGCAGCTTGTCGCCAGGGGCCCAAGAGACCCAGTACTTC.

In this sample, this clone turned up once. V is TRBV9 and J is TRBJ2-2; unclear D gene. The CDR3 sequence is 14 residues long. Trimming removed 1 base at V and 1 base at J, with 5 bases between. Looked up from germline, CDR1 is SGDLS and CDR2 is YYNGEE. The CDR3 bases are TGTGCCAGCAGCGTAACTGTGAACACCGGGGAGCTGTTTTTT. Translation gives CASSVTVNTGELFF.

This sequence joins TRBV4-3 and TRBJ1-6; D is unresolved. CDR3 size: 13 residues. Trimming removed 4 bases at V and 8 bases at J, with 9 bases between. Germline loops: CDR1 LGHNA, CDR2 YSLEER. The CDR3 DNA sequence: TGCGCCAGCAGCCCAAACAGTTATTCACCCCTCCACTTT. Encoded protein: CASSPNSYSPLHF.

This clone was found once. The chain is built from TRBV18 and TRBJ2-7, with D possibly TRBD1 on 6 matching bases. The V end lost 1 base, the J end lost 0 bases, and 10 bases lay between the germline ends. The germline V gene encodes CDR1 KGHSH and CDR2 LQKENI. The CDR3 extends over 15 amino acids. The CDR3 DNA reads TGTGCCAGCTCACCACAGCAGGGGAGCTCCTACGAGCAGTACTTC. It yields the protein CASSPQQGSSYEQYF.

The rearrangement uses TRBV5-1 and TRBJ2-7; 9 positions agree with TRBD2. Germline loops: CDR1 SGHRS, CDR2 YFSETQ. The CDR3 totals 14 residues. V trimming: 2 bases; J trimming: 2 bases; junction bases outside the gene matches: 2. CDR3 DNA sequence: TGCGCCAGCAGCTTAGCGGGAGGCCCCTACGAGCAGTACTTC. It encodes CASSLAGGPYEQYF.

The rearrangement uses TRBV7-2 and TRBJ2-2; 8 nucleotides agree with TRBD1. CDR1 and CDR2 from the germline V gene are SGHTA and FQGNSA. Germline trimming cut 6 bases from V and 0 bases from J; bases unmatched to any gene: 6. The CDR3 spans 16 residues. In DNA, the CDR3 is TGTGCCAGCAGAGCTTCGACAGGGGCGAACACCGGGGAGCTGTTTTTT. This codes for CASRASTGANTGELFF.

In this sample, this clone turned up a few times. This chain links TRBV7-2 with TRBJ2-7; D is unclear. V was pared by 6 bases and J by 0 bases, with 12 bases between. The CDR3 sequence is 14 residues long. CDR1 SGHTA and CDR2 FQGNSA come from the germline V gene. The CDR3: CASSSSSSSYEQYF. The CDR3 region has the DNA TGTGCCAGCAGTTCCTCTTCGAGCTCCTACGAGCAGTACTTC.